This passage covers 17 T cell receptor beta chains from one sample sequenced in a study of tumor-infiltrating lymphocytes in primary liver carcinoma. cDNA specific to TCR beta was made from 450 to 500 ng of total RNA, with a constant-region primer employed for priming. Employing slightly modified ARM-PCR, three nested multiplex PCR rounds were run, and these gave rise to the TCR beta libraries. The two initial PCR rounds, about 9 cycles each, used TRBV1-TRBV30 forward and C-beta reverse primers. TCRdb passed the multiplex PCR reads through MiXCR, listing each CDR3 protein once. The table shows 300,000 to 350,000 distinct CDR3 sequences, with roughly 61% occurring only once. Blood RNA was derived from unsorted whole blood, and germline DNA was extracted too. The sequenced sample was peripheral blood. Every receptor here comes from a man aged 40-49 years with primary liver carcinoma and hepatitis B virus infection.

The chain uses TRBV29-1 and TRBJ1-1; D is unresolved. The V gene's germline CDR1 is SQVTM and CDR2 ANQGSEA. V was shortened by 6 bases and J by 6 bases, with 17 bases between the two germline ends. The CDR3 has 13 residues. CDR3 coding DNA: TGCAGCGTGACGGTGGGCGGGAAGGCTGAAGCTTTCTTT. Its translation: CSVTVGGKAEAFF. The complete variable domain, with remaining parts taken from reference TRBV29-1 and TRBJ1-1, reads SAVISQKPSRDICQRGTSLTIQCQVDSQVTMMFWYRQQPGQSLTLIATANQGSEATYESGFVIDKFPISRPNLTFSTLTVSNMSPEDSSIYLCSVTVGGKAEAFFGQGTRLTVV.

The CDR3 DNA reads TGCGCCAGCAGCCAAGCGGGACAGGGGGCTAAGCAGTACTTC. Its protein product is CASSQAGQGAKQYF. The gene calls are TRBV4-1 and TRBJ2-7, with TRBD1 matching over 12 bases. Germline V gives CDR1 MGHRA, CDR2 YSYEKL. Unmatched junction bases numbered 3, after V lost 1 base and J lost 8 bases. This CDR3 comprises 14 residues.

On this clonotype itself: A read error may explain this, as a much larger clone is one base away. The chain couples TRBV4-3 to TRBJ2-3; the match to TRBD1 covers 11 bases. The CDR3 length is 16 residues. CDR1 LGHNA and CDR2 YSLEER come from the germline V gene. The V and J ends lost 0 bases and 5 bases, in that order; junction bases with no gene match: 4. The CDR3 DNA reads TGCGCCAGCAGCCAAGATAGGGGACAGGGGGAAGATACGCAGTATTTT. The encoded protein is CASSQDRGQGEDTQYF.

CDR3: CASSLQSSYGQYF. CDR3 DNA sequence: TGTGCCAGCAGCTTACAGTCGTCCTACGGGCAATACTTC. This chain links TRBV5-4 with TRBJ2-7; D call uncertain. V dropped 2 bases and J dropped 13 bases, with 19 bases sitting between them. The CDR3 runs to 13 residues. Germline V gene data show CDR1 as SGHNT and CDR2 as YYREEE (reference sequence).

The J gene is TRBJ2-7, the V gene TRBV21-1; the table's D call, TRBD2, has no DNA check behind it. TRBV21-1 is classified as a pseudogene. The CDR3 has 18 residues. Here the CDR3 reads CASSKARLAGGDSYEQYF. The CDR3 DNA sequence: TGTGCCAGCAGCAAAGCGCGACTAGCGGGCGGGGACTCCTACGAGCAGTACTTC.

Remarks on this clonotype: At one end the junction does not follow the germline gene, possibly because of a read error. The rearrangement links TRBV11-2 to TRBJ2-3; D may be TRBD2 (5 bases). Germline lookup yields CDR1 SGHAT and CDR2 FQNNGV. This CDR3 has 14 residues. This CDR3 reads CVSSGSRSPDTQYF. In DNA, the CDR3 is TGTGTCAGCAGCGGTAGCAGGAGCCCAGATACACAGTATTTT.

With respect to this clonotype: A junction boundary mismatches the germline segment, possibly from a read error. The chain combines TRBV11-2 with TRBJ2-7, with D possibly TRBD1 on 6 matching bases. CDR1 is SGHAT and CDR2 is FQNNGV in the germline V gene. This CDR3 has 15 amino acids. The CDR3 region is CASSLIGGHTYEQYF. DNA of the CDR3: TGTGCTAGCAGCCTAATAGGGGGACACACCTACGAGCAGTACTTC.

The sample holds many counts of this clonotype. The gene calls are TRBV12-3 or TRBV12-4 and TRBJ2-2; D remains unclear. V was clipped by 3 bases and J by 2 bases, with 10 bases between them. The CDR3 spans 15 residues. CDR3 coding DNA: TGTGCCAGCAGTTTTAGGCCCGAAAACACCGGGGAGCTGTTTTTT. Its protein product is CASSFRPENTGELFF.

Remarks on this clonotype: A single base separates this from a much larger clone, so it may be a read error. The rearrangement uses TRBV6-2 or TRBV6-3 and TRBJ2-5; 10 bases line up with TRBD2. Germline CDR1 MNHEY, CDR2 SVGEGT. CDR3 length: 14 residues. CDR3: CTSRQGLAQETQYF. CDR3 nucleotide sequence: TGTACCAGCAGGCAGGGACTAGCGCAAGAGACCCAGTACTTC.

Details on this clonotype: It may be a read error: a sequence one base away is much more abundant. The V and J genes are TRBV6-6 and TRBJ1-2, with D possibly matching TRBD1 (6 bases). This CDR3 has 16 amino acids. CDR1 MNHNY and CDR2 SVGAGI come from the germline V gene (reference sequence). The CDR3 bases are TGTGGCAGCAGTTACGATGACAGGCCTGTCCCTATGGGCTACACCTTC. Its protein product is CGSSYDDRPVPMGYTF.

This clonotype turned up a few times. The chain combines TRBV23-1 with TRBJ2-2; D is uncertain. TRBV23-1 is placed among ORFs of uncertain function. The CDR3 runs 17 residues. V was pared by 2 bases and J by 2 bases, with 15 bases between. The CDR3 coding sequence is TGCGCCAGCAGTCAAGTAACGCGGCAGTTTAACACCGGGGAGCTGTTTTTT. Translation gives CASSQVTRQFNTGELFF.

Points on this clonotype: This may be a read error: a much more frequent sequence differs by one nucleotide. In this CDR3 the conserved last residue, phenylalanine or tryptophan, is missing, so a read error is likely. The CDR3 sequence is CASSLEGNREQYL. CDR3 sequence (DNA): TGCGCCAGCAGCTTGGAAGGAAATCGAGAGCAGTACCTC. This rearrangement joins TRBV5-1 to TRBJ2-7; no firm D call. The germline V gene encodes CDR1 SGHRS and CDR2 YFSETQ. The CDR3 is 13 amino acids. Between the trimmed V and J ends, which lost 0 bases and 7 bases, there was a span of 11 bases.

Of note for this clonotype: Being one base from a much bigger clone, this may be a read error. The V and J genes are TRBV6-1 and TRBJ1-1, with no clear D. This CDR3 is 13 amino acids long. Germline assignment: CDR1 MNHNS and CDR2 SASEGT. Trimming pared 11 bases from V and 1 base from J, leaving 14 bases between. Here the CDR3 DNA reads TGTGCCGGCGGGGATGTCTGGAACACTGAAGCTTTCTTT. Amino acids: CAGGDVWNTEAFF.

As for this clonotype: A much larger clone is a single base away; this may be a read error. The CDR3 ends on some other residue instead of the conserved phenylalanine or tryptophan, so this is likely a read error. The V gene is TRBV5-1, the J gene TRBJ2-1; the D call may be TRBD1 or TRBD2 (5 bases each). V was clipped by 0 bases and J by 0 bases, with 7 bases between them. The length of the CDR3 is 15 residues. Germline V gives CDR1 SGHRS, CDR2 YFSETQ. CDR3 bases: TGCGCCAGCAGCTTGGATGGGACCTCCTACAATGAGCAGTTCCTC. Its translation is CASSLDGTSYNEQFL.

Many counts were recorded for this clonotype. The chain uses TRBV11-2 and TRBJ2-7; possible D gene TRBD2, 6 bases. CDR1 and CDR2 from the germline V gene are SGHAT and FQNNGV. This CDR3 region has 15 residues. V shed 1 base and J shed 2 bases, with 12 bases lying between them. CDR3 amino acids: CASSLVAGTPYEQYF. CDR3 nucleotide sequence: TGTGCCAGCAGCTTAGTTGCGGGGACTCCCTACGAGCAGTACTTC.

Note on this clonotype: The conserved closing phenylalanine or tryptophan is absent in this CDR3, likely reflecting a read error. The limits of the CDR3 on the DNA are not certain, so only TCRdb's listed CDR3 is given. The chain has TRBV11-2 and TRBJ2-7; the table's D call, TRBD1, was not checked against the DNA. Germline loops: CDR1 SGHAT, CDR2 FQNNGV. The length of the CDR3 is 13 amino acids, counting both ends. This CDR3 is CAGSTGTGGYWYS.

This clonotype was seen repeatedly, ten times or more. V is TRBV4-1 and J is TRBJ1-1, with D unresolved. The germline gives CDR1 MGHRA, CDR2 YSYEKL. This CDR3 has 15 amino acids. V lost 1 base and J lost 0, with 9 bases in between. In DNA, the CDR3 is TGCGCCAGCAGCCAAGGACCCTTATTGAACACTGAAGCTTTCTTT. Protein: CASSQGPLLNTEAFF.